The 21 T cell receptor beta chains given below trace back to one sample, sequenced in a study of Tregs in tolerant kidney transplant recipients. Related graft donors supplied nonmyeloablative bone marrow transplants, and mixed chimerism was transient. Some clones are missing from TCRdb's copy, which holds only in-frame ones; the method was immunoSEQ multiplex PCR. Seen here are under 90,000 clones, 90% to 95% observed once, and the top ten hold 1.6%. The sample here was CD4+ T cells from blood (PBMCs), taken 24 months after the transplant. These receptors were obtained from a human patient who received a combined kidney and bone marrow transplant. A share of the T cells may be of graft donor origin.

V gene TRBV12-2 combines with J gene TRBJ1-5; the table's D call, TRBD1, has no DNA check behind it. TRBV12-2 is classified as a pseudogene. This CDR3 is built from 20 residues. CDR3 nucleotide sequence: TGTGCAAGTCGCTTAGCGAGGGGGACAGGACCACACAGCAGCAATCAGCCCCAGCATTTT. It yields the protein CASRLARGTGPHSSNQPQHF.

The chain carries TRBV19 and TRBJ2-7; 8 bases line up with TRBD1. V gave up 5 bases and J gave up 1 base; unmatched junction bases: 4. The V gene's germline CDR1 is LNHDA and CDR2 SQIVND (reference sequence). This CDR3 has 14 residues. CDR3 coding DNA: TGTGCCAGTAGTCAGACAGGGGCGTCCTACGAGCAGTACTTC. Translated: CASSQTGASYEQYF.

V is TRBV11-3 and J is TRBJ2-1; TRBD2 matches 7 bases. From germline, CDR1 is SGHNT and CDR2 YENEEA. V trimming: 5 bases; J trimming: 4 bases; junction bases outside the gene matches: 8. This CDR3 spans 15 amino acids. DNA of the CDR3: TGTGCCAGCAGCGCCCAAGCGGGGTCGTACAATGAGCAGTTCTTC. It codes for CASSAQAGSYNEQFF.

This clone was detected only a few times. The chain couples TRBV19 to TRBJ1-4; D is possibly TRBD1 (6 bases). Trimming removed 9 bases at V and 7 bases at J, with 15 bases between. Per the germline V gene, CDR1 is LNHDA and CDR2 is SQIVND (reference sequence). The CDR3 sequence is 13 residues long. CDR3 amino acids: CASQRGFGEKLFF. CDR3 bases: TGTGCCAGCCAAAGGGGGTTTGGTGAAAAACTGTTTTTT. Full variable domain (rest looked up from reference TRBV19 and TRBJ1-4): DGGITQSPKYLFRKEGQNVTLSCEQNLNHDAMYWYRQDPGQGLRLIYYSQIVNDFQKGDIAEGYSVSREKKESFPLTVTSAQKNPTAFYLCASQRGFGEKLFFGSGTQLSVL.

This chain links TRBV29-1 with TRBJ2-5; 7 nucleotides line up with TRBD1. The germline CDR1 and CDR2 sequences are SQVTM and ANQGSEA. The V segment lost 3 bases and the J segment 2 bases; nucleotides outside the gene matches: 3. The CDR3 has 13 residues. CDR3 nucleotide sequence: TGCAGCGTTGATCAACAGGGGCAAGAGACCCAGTACTTC. Amino acids: CSVDQQGQETQYF.

The chain uses TRBV7-8 and TRBJ2-3; D is perhaps TRBD1 (5 bases). The V gene lost 1 base and the J gene lost 5 bases, with 19 bases spanning the gap. The CDR3 runs to 17 residues. Germline CDR1 and CDR2: SGHVS and FQNEAQ. The CDR3 here is CASSLVRIGRAKDTQYF. The CDR3 DNA is TGTGCCAGCAGCTTAGTAAGAATCGGCAGGGCCAAAGATACGCAGTATTTT.

The genes are TRBV5-1 and TRBJ1-1, with 7 nucleotides matching TRBD1. Unmatched junction bases numbered 15, after V lost 2 bases and J lost 2 bases. CDR1 and CDR2 from the germline V gene are SGHRS and YFSETQ. There are 18 residues in the CDR3. In DNA form, the CDR3 reads TGCGCCAGCAGCTTTGTAATAGGGGCAGGGGGTTCAAACACTGAAGCTTTCTTT. Its protein product is CASSFVIGAGGSNTEAFF.

The V call is TRBV28, the J call TRBJ2-2, with 7 positions matching TRBD1. This CDR3 comprises 14 residues. Germline V lookup: CDR1 MDHEN, CDR2 SYDVKM. J was trimmed by 4 bases and V by 5 bases; bases with no gene match: 4. The CDR3 region is CASSPWTGTGELFF. The CDR3 DNA is TGTGCCAGCAGTCCATGGACAGGCACCGGGGAGCTGTTTTTT.

The chain's CDR3 is CASSLAGSGGLREQYF. In DNA form, the CDR3 reads TGTGCCAGCAGCTTAGCGGGCTCGGGGGGGCTGAGGGAGCAGTACTTC. The chain recombines TRBV7-9 with TRBJ2-7; 8 nucleotides line up with TRBD2. This CDR3 has 16 residues. V lost 0 bases, J lost 7 bases, and 11 bases stayed unmatched. CDR1 is SEHNR, CDR2 FQNEAQ, per germline (reference sequence).

Only one count was recorded for this clone. The chain uses TRBV5-1 and TRBJ2-5; D remains ambiguous. V lost 0 bases and J lost 5, with 11 bases in between. This CDR3 has 14 residues. In germline, CDR1 is SGHRS, CDR2 YFSETQ. The CDR3 here is CASSLGSLSETQYF. CDR3 coding DNA: TGCGCCAGCAGCTTGGGTTCGTTGTCTGAGACCCAGTACTTC.

The rearrangement uses TRBV4-3 and TRBJ2-5, with D unclear. Germline assignment: CDR1 LGHNA and CDR2 YSLEER. V lost 1 base, J lost 4 bases, and 10 bases lay in between. The CDR3 runs to 14 residues. CDR3 sequence: CASSQVVGLETQYF. CDR3 coding DNA: TGCGCCAGCAGCCAAGTAGTGGGCCTAGAGACCCAGTACTTC.

CDR3 bases: TGTGCCAGCAGTTTAGGGAGGGCTCCCTACGAGCAGTACTTC. As protein: CASSLGRAPYEQYF. The rearrangement joins TRBV28 to TRBJ2-7; TRBD2 matches 7 bases. Per the germline V gene, CDR1 is MDHEN and CDR2 is SYDVKM. With V trimmed by 2 bases and J by 2 bases, 3 bases remained unmatched. The CDR3 has 14 residues.

The chain uses TRBV18 and TRBJ1-1; 9 bases map to TRBD1. CDR3 length equals 17 residues. Germline V gene lookup returns CDR1 KGHSH and CDR2 LQKENI. Losses at the gene ends were 2 bases for V and 5 bases for J; bases not matched to a gene: 12. The CDR3 region is CASSPNSPRTGETEAFF. The CDR3 bases are TGTGCCAGCTCACCAAATTCGCCTCGGACAGGGGAAACTGAAGCTTTCTTT.

The chain recombines TRBV5-6 with TRBJ2-7; possible D gene TRBD1, 6 bases. The CDR3 consists of 16 residues. Germline lookup yields CDR1 SGHDT and CDR2 YYEEEE. V lost 0 bases and J lost 0, with 13 bases in between. The CDR3 sequence: CASSLGTVGVSYEQYF. CDR3 nucleotides: TGTGCCAGCAGCTTGGGGACAGTCGGCGTCTCCTACGAGCAGTACTTC.

V gene TRBV7-9 combines with J gene TRBJ2-7; perhaps TRBD1 as D (6 bases). The CDR3 has 19 residues. The V end was cut by 5 bases, the J end by 0 bases, with 26 bases between. From germline, CDR1 is SEHNR and CDR2 FQNEAQ (reference sequence). The CDR3 is CASSVDDGWGHGDSYEQYF. Written as DNA, the CDR3 is TGTGCCAGCAGCGTAGATGACGGATGGGGGCATGGGGACTCCTACGAGCAGTACTTC.

This clone was observed once. The genes are TRBV7-7 and TRBJ2-3, with TRBD2 matching over 8 bases. The CDR3 covers 16 residues. The J segment lost 1 base and the V segment lost 1 base, leaving 4 bases of the junction unmatched. Looked up from germline, CDR1 is SSHAT and CDR2 is FNYEAQ (reference sequence). This chain's CDR3 is CASSLGGGGRTDTQYF. The CDR3 nucleotides are TGTGCCAGCAGCTTAGGTGGCGGGGGGCGCACAGATACGCAGTATTTT.

This rearrangement joins TRBV19 to TRBJ1-2, with 10 nucleotides matching TRBD1. The CDR3 runs to 14 residues. CDR1 is LNHDA and CDR2 is SQIVND in the germline V gene (reference sequence). J gave up 8 bases and V 5 bases, and 8 bases lay outside the gene matches. The CDR3 DNA follows: TGTGCCAGTAGTGCTCGGGACAGGGGTTGGGGCTACACCTTC. Protein sequence: CASSARDRGWGYTF.

The rearrangement uses TRBV7-3 and TRBJ2-3, with TRBD2 matching 7 bases. The CDR3 is 17 residues long. Germline-derived CDR1 and CDR2 are SGHTA and FQGTGA. Trimming took 2 bases from V and 2 from J; bases not matched to a gene: 10. The CDR3 spells CASSLPAGGRATDTQYF. As DNA, the CDR3 is TGTGCCAGCAGCTTACCGGCCGGGGGGAGGGCCACAGATACGCAGTATTTT.

The chain joins TRBV19 to TRBJ1-4, with 9 bases lining up with TRBD1. The CDR3 is made up of 17 amino acids. Trimming removed 5 bases from V and 6 bases from J; junction bases left unmatched: 13. CDR1 and CDR2 from the germline V gene are LNHDA and SQIVND (reference sequence). The CDR3 spells CASSFSGQGSGDEKLFF. As DNA, the CDR3 is TGTGCCAGTAGTTTCTCGGGACAGGGCTCCGGAGATGAAAAACTGTTTTTT. Based on the CDR3 plus reference TRBV19 and TRBJ1-4, the full variable domain is DGGITQSPKYLFRKEGQNVTLSCEQNLNHDAMYWYRQDPGQGLRLIYYSQIVNDFQKGDIAEGYSVSREKKESFPLTVTSAQKNPTAFYLCASSFSGQGSGDEKLFFGSGTQLSVL.

V and J are TRBV7-2 and TRBJ2-7; D remains unclear. V was clipped by 0 bases and J by 5 bases, with 5 bases between them. Germline V CDR1 and CDR2: SGHTA, FQGNSA. The CDR3 has 12 amino acids. The CDR3 spells CASSLALHEQYF. The CDR3 DNA reads TGTGCCAGCAGCTTAGCGCTACACGAGCAGTACTTC.

The chain uses TRBV27 and TRBJ2-3; D is unresolved. Trimming took 2 bases from V and 0 from J, leaving 18 bases between them. This CDR3 is built from 18 residues. CDR1 and CDR2 from the germline V gene are MNHEY and SMNVEV (reference sequence). The CDR3 loop reads CASSLVASRFSSTDTQYF. The DNA of the CDR3 is TGTGCCAGCAGTTTAGTAGCCTCCCGGTTTTCTAGCACAGATACGCAGTATTTT.